This TCR beta chain was sequenced during a study of early T cells in non-severe SARS-CoV-2 infection. Overall study context: Chains were not paired, and sequencing was done on bulk RNA from unsorted whole blood.

This clonotype was counted a few times. Its antigen is undetermined. Findings and caveats of the study: VDJdb matches were skewed toward anti-spike CD8 T cell responses.

This CDR3 contains 14 residues. After removal of 4 bases from V and 6 bases from J, the junction contained 3 bases not matched to a gene. Germline lookup yields CDR1 SGDLS and CDR2 YYNGEE. Individual cDNA molecules carried attached unique molecular identifiers. Via MiXCR, TCRdb re-called the 5' RACE reads, giving one row per CDR3 protein. The sample lists 40,000 to 55,000 distinct CDR3 sequences, 9.5% to 15% seen once, with more than 15% in the top ten. The sequenced material came from whole blood. V and J are TRBV9 and TRBJ2-7; 14 positions match TRBD2. The sequence derives from an adult who was a healthcare worker with PCR-confirmed SARS-CoV-2 infection or an uninfected control (not recorded which). The CDR3 loop is CASSLGTSGGEQYF. CDR3 in DNA: TGTGCCAGCAGCCTGGGGACTAGCGGGGGCGAGCAGTACTTC.